This TCR beta chain was captured in a study of T-cell reconstitution after alpha-beta-depleted transplantation in children (dated by TCRdb to about 2016). Background on the whole study: Using TCR repertoire profiling, the study quantitatively followed how T-cell immune reconstitution unfolded in children after TCRalphabeta/CD19-depleted allogeneic hematopoietic cell transplantation. Summary of the overall study and its limitations: In some patients, high TCRbeta diversity at day 60 was attributed to recipient T cells and intrathymic progenitors that had survived conditioning. About two months after transplant, the apparently early recovery of alphabetaT-cell counts reportedly depended on just several hundred clones that had expanded rapidly and came from non-depleted graft cells. Over subsequent months, a decline in hyperexpanded clone frequencies was noted, and after one year, T-cell counts and TCRbeta diversity were mostly ascribed to newly produced T cells.

This specimen's treatment or condition label, interpreted: allogeneic hematopoietic cell transplantation with graft depleted of TCRalphabeta T cells and CD19 B cells. The children who served as transplant recipients had been given grafts of TCRalphabeta/CD19-depleted allogeneic hematopoietic cells. Spanning cysteine to phenylalanine, the CDR3 consists of 15 amino acids. Here the CDR3 DNA is all that survives: 45 bases in frame from base 1. CDR1 and CDR2, looked up from the germline V gene, are MGHRA and YSYEKL. V loses 2 bases of germline sequence and J loses 6 bases, and the interval between the two ends is 14 bases. Libraries were prepared through PCR. Data came from an Illumina HiSeq 2500. TCR library preparation used molecular barcoding, with unique molecular identifiers applied to normalize quantification of the TCRbeta repertoire. The raw public data were reprocessed by TCRdb itself: fastp quality trimming at Q25, MiXCR clonotype calling, in-frame beta chains only. Entries are consolidated by CDR3 protein sequence, retaining the most common genes and DNA. Recorded for this sample are 300,000 or so distinct CDR3 sequences; more than 20% of them occurred a single time. Of the sample, over 9.5% is held by the ten largest clones.

This clonotype was observed a few times. No antigen is known for it. No base quality information exists; no much larger clone differs at one position. The TCR comes from a male patient between 10 and 17 years old who had a stem cell transplant for acute lymphoblastic leukemia, so the T cells may come from the graft donor. The chain couples TRBV4-1 to TRBJ2-1, and TRBD2 may be the D gene, going by 5 matching bases. Sequenced material: PBMCs, mostly from graft donor cells, taken 180 days after TCRalphabeta/CD19-depleted stem cell transplant. The CDR3 protein sequence reads: CASSQRLLGVNEQFF. The DNA is TGCGCCAGCAGCCAAAGACTCCTCGGGGTCAATGAGCAGTTCTTC.